Relative to its sample, the clone carrying this TCR beta chain is medium-sized. Antigen specificity is unknown. The data are from a study of metastatic and nonmetastatic thyroid tumors. About the study: The comparison covered peripheral blood and tumor or nodule tissue in malignant and benign thyroid patients. Study results and limitations: For both blood and tumor, malignant thyroid tumors reportedly showed significantly higher TCR beta diversity than benign nodules did.

TCRdb re-analyzed the PCR reads through MiXCR. The table lists 15,000 or so clones, 25% to 30% of them singletons. Germline V gives CDR1 SGHAT, CDR2 FQNNGV. The CDR3 is 16 residues long. Trimming removed 1 base at V and 2 bases at J, with 14 bases between. Not a single patient had been given any form of treatment at any point before undergoing thyroid surgery. What was sequenced was blood. This receptor was identified in a female donor with papillary thyroid cancer or a benign thyroid nodule (not recorded which). Some clones in this sample may be carry-over from other donors' samples. The chain uses TRBV11-2 and TRBJ1-2, with D possibly being TRBD1 (5 bases). CDR3 region: CASSLGSGTGNYGYTF. The CDR3 DNA reads TGTGCCAGCAGCTTAGGATCCGGGACGGGGAACTATGGCTACACCTTC.